These T cell receptor beta chains were read from a single sample in a study of blood T cells in healthy people across ages. TCRdb passed the 5' RACE reads through MiXCR, listing each CDR3 protein once. The data hold 1.5 million to 1.9 million distinct CDR3 sequences, with roughly 43% observed a single time. Sequenced material: blood. These receptors were taken from a woman between 18 and 29 years old in good health. The CDR3 runs from the conserved cysteine through the conserved F or W. The D gene is left open where the match is weak. Only part of the rows carry a size: once, few, many, or a class if the clone is expanded.

>few|TRBJ1-5|TRBV21-1|14|NA
TGTGCCAGCAGCATTGGGATGGTGAATCAGCCCCAGCATTTT
CASSIGMVNQPQHF
>few|TRBJ2-3|TRBV12-3/TRBV12-4|14|NA
TGTGCCAGCAGTTCAGTCCAGGGGCCAAGGAAACAGTATTTT
CASSSVQGPRKQYF
>few|TRBJ2-5|TRBV3-1|15|NA
TGTGCCAGCAGCCACAGCTGGGACTTACAAGAGACCCAGTACTTC
CASSHSWDLQETQYF
>once|TRBJ2-1|TRBV12-3/TRBV12-4|15|TRBD1
TGTGCCAGCAGTTCATGGACAGGGCTGGGCAATGAGCAGTTCTTC
CASSSWTGLGNEQFF
>NA|TRBJ1-2|TRBV7-2|14|TRBD1
TGTGCCAGCAACTCACGGACAGGGGTGAATGGCTACACCTTC
CASNSRTGVNGYTF
>NA|TRBJ2-7|TRBV4-2|16|TRBD2
TGTGCCAGCAGCCAAGAGCTAGCGGGGTTCTCCTACGAGCAGTACTTC
CASSQELAGFSYEQYF
>NA|TRBJ2-3|TRBV11-2|16|TRBD1
TGTGCCAGCAGAACCCCGACAGGGGGCCGGGGAGATACGCAGTATTTT
CASRTPTGGRGDTQYF
>NA|TRBJ2-7|TRBV7-9|15|TRBD2
TGTGCCAGCAGCCAGCGGGGCCTATCCTCCACCGAGCAGTACTTC
CASSQRGLSSTEQYF
>few|TRBJ2-7|TRBV28|16|NA
TGTGCCAGCAGCATGTCGTGGCAGGGTAGCTCCTACGAGCAGTACTTC
CASSMSWQGSSYEQYF
>NA|TRBJ1-2|TRBV7-9|18|TRBD1
TGTGCCAGCAGCTTACCTGGGACAGAGAGATCTCTTAACTATGGCTACACCTTC
CASSLPGTERSLNYGYTF
>NA|TRBJ2-1|TRBV7-9|16|NA
TGTGCCAGCAGCTCCGCCACCAGGGGATTCTACAATGAGCAGTTCTTC
CASSSATRGFYNEQFF
>NA|TRBJ2-5|TRBV20-1|14|TRBD1
TGCGGTGCTAGAGTCACAGGGGGAAGGGAGACCCAGTACTTC
CGARVTGGRETQYF
>NA|TRBJ1-5|TRBV7-2|16|NA
TGTGCCAGCAGCTTAGCGTCCGGGACGAGCAATCAGCCCCAGCATTTT
CASSLASGTSNQPQHF
>NA|TRBJ2-3|TRBV7-9|17|NA
TGTGCCAGCAGCTTAGCACCCTACAGGGGCGGGGGAGATACGCAGTATTTT
CASSLAPYRGGGDTQYF
>NA|TRBJ2-3|TRBV21-1|16|NA
TGTGCCAGCAGCCCCCAGACAGGGAATAGCACAGATACGCAGTATTTT
CASSPQTGNSTDTQYF
>NA|TRBJ2-1|TRBV2|14|NA
TGTGCCATCCTTCCGGGACGACCGCGTAATGAGCAGTTCTTC
CAILPGRPRNEQFF
>few|TRBJ2-1|TRBV12-3/TRBV12-4|13|NA
TGTGCCAGCAGAATAGGGACCTACAATGAGCAGTTCTTC
CASRIGTYNEQFF
>NA|TRBJ2-1|TRBV24-1|16|TRBD2
TGTGCCACCAGTGATTTGGCTAGCGGGGGCTACAATGAGCAGTTCTTC
CATSDLASGGYNEQFF
>few|TRBJ1-2|TRBV5-1|18|NA
TGCGCCAGCAGCAGAAAACGAGACAGCCCCATCTCTAACTATGGCTACACCTTC
CASSRKRDSPISNYGYTF
>many|TRBJ2-7|TRBV13|13|TRBD1
TGTGCCAGCAGCCGGGACAGAAACTACGAGCAGTACTTC
CASSRDRNYEQYF
>many|TRBJ2-1|TRBV4-3|16|NA
TGCGCCAGCAGCCAGGAATACGGGACATCTTACAATGAGCAGTTCTTC
CASSQEYGTSYNEQFF
>many|TRBJ1-2|TRBV20-1|12|NA
TGCAGTGCTAGACCCCTTGACAGCGGCTACACCTTC
CSARPLDSGYTF
>few|TRBJ2-7|TRBV29-1|13|NA
TGCAGCGTTGTACTCGGGGGCCACTACGAGCAGTACTTC
CSVVLGGHYEQYF
>NA|TRBJ2-5|TRBV28|16|TRBD1
TGTGCCAGCAGTCCCAATCCGGGACAGGCTCAAGAGACCCAGTACTTC
CASSPNPGQAQETQYF
>few|TRBJ1-2|TRBV7-8|12|NA
TGTGCCAGCAGCTTGTCGGGAGGTGGCTACACCTTC
CASSLSGGGYTF
>once|TRBJ2-3|TRBV10-2|16|NA
TGCGCCAGCAGTGAGTTTACTAGCAGGGGTGGAGATACGCAGTATTTT
CASSEFTSRGGDTQYF
>NA|TRBJ1-4|TRBV6-5|13|NA
TGTGCCAGCAAACTGGGGCCTAATGAAAAACTGTTTTTT
CASKLGPNEKLFF
>few|TRBJ2-3|TRBV19|15|TRBD2
TGTGCCAGTAGCATGCGGGAGGCTGCGACAGATACGCAGTATTTT
CASSMREAATDTQYF
>few|TRBJ2-1|TRBV9|15|TRBD2
TGTGCCAGCAGCGCTCGCCGACTAGCGGGTAATGAGCAGTTCTTC
CASSARRLAGNEQFF
>NA|TRBJ2-7|TRBV4-2|18|TRBD2
TGTGCCAGCAGCAACCGGGGTAGCGGGAGACCGCCTGGCAATGAGCAGTACTTC
CASSNRGSGRPPGNEQYF
>few|TRBJ1-4|TRBV29-1|15|NA
TGCAGTGCGTCGGGCAGCTTAGAGGAGAACGAAAAACTGTTTTTT
CSASGSLEENEKLFF
>NA|TRBJ1-4|TRBV9|15|NA
TGTGCCAGCAGCCTCCAACCTGCGACTAATGAAAAACTGTTTTTT
CASSLQPATNEKLFF
>NA|TRBJ2-3|TRBV3-1|16|NA
TGTGCCAGCAGCCAAAGGGCGGGCAGAATGACAGATACGCAGTATTTT
CASSQRAGRMTDTQYF
>many|TRBJ2-1|TRBV5-6|13|NA
TGTGCCAGCAGCTTAGAGGGAAGCAATGAGCAGTTCTTC
CASSLEGSNEQFF
>NA|TRBJ2-7|TRBV20-1|12|TRBD1
TGCAGTGCTAAACAGGGGATCTACGAGCAGTACTTC
CSAKQGIYEQYF
>NA|TRBJ2-1|TRBV6-6|15|TRBD2
TGTGCCTCAAAGGGTAGCGGGGGGGCGGTTAATGAGCAGTTCTTC
CASKGSGGAVNEQFF